The 5 T cell receptor beta chains presented below share a single source sample, sequenced in a study of blood T cells in healthy people across ages. Next came a second PCR, run for about 7 to 12 cycles, which used a sample-barcoded 5' primer along with a J-beta primer mix. TCRdb passed the 5' RACE reads through MiXCR, listing each CDR3 protein once. The sample lists 550,000 to 800,000 distinct CDR3 sequences; around 20% were seen once. The sequenced sample was blood. The receptor set was obtained from a man in his 70s in good health.

This chain uses TRBV27 with TRBJ2-4; D uncertain. Trimming took off 8 bases at V and 8 bases at J, with 25 bases between the two ends. This CDR3 comprises 16 residues. CDR1 and CDR2 (germline): MNHEY, SMNVEV (reference sequence). CDR3 region: CASRRNPLIGSDIQYF. CDR3 DNA sequence: TGTGCCAGCCGCCGAAACCCTCTGATCGGCTCGGACATTCAGTACTTC.

The rearrangement uses TRBV29-1 and TRBJ2-7, with TRBD2 matching over 11 bases. The length of the CDR3 is 15 residues. CDR1 and CDR2 (germline): SQVTM, ANQGSEA. V was pared by 0 bases and J by 7 bases, with 8 bases of the junction left unmatched. The CDR3 DNA reads TGCAGCGTTGAAGACTCCTCTAGCGGGAGGTGGGAGCAGTACTTC. It specifies CSVEDSSSGRWEQYF.

The chain carries TRBV15 and TRBJ2-3; D is uncertain. Trimming took off 0 bases at V and 2 bases at J, with 12 bases between the two ends. CDR3 length: 16 amino acids. Germline V gene data show CDR1 as LNHNV and CDR2 as YYDKDF (reference sequence). CDR3 region: CATSREGKGITDTQYF. CDR3 sequence (DNA): TGTGCCACCAGCAGAGAGGGCAAGGGAATCACAGATACGCAGTATTTT.

In this sample, this clonotype turned up many times. V is TRBV29-1 and J is TRBJ2-7; TRBD2 matches at 15 bases. V gave up 0 bases and J gave up 3 bases; unmatched junction bases: 12. The CDR3 runs to 19 residues. Germline V gene sequence: CDR1 SQVTM, CDR2 ANQGSEA. The CDR3 nucleotides read TGCAGCGTTGAAGATCCCGGACTAGCGGGAGGGTACCTCGGCTACGAGCAGTACTTC. It codes for CSVEDPGLAGGYLGYEQYF.

This chain joins TRBV7-9 and TRBJ2-5; 10 bases are a match to TRBD2. The J call may be mistaken, given a closer DNA end match to TRBJ2-1. Germline V CDR1 and CDR2: SEHNR, FQNEAQ (reference sequence). The CDR3 has 15 residues. The CDR3 spells CASSLVSSGSAEQFF. The CDR3 DNA reads TGTGCCAGCAGCTTAGTCTCTAGCGGGAGCGCTGAGCAGTTCTTC.